This T cell receptor (beta chain) stems from a study of vaccination and CD4 T cells after COVID-19. With regard to this clonotype: No antigen is known for it.

Treatment meaning: approximately 10-day PBMC culture with coronavirus spike peptide pools or control peptides (ViraFEST assay). The ends lost 2 bases at V and 5 bases at J; junction bases unmatched: 5. Germline V gene data show CDR1 as DFQATT and CDR2 as SNEGSKA (reference sequence). CDR3 length: 14 residues. Oncomine TCR Beta short-read sequencing was applied to DNA from cultured CD4+ T cells. TCRdb ran MiXCR on the PCR reads and lists one entry per CDR3 protein. The sample has roughly 10,000 distinct CDR3 sequences; around 54% are singletons. Sequences were obtained from CD4+ T cells from blood, cultured in vitro. The source is a human donor who had recovered from COVID-19. V and J are TRBV20-1 and TRBJ2-2; 7 nucleotides line up with TRBD2. The CDR3 protein is CSARTLADTGELFF. The CDR3 nucleotides read TGCAGTGCTAGAACTCTAGCGGATACCGGGGAGCTGTTTTTT.